The clone carrying this T cell receptor (beta chain) was detected once. The antigen is undetermined. CDR3 length equals 12 residues. Per the germline V gene, CDR1 is SGDLS and CDR2 is YYNGEE. Trimming shortened V by 3 bases and J by 7 bases, and 11 bases separated the two germline ends. The data stem from a study of OX40 agonist ivuxolimab in advanced cancers. For the study at large: Dosing consisted of intravenous ivuxolimab at 0.01 to 10 mg/kg every 2 weeks. Study-level findings and limits: Researchers report that CD8+ T cells had, on average, more expanded clones than CD4+. Part of the nonresponder group also had normalized T-cell clonal expansion that was low.

Repertoires were generated with immunoSEQ multiplex PCR, while TCRdb's copy carries only in-frame clones and drops some. Here the sample spans 70,000 or so clones, 91% being singletons. This TCR was sampled from an adult with an advanced solid tumor such as melanoma, head and neck, liver or kidney cancer. The genes are TRBV9 and TRBJ2-7; D is perhaps TRBD2 (6 bases). The specimen was CD4+ or CD8+ T cells sorted from blood, collected in a trial of the OX40 agonist ivuxolimab. CDR3 nucleotide sequence: TGTGCCAGCAGCGATAGGGGAGGTGAGCAGTACTTC. As protein: CASSDRGGEQYF.